This T cell receptor (beta chain) was profiled in a study of PD-1 blockade in mismatch repair-deficient tumors. Study observations and caveats: Tumor-resident clones, often absent from pretreatment blood, expanded after pembrolizumab and then contracted.

PCR or immunohistochemistry showed mismatch repair deficiency in every enrolled patient. Details on this clone: What it binds is unknown.

Clones were sequenced by immunoSEQ multiplex PCR, and TCRdb holds only the in-frame ones, with some missing. Of about 84,000 clones listed, over 70% are singletons. The V gene lost 8 bases and the J gene lost 7 bases, with 6 bases spanning the gap. Germline loops: CDR1 MNHEY, CDR2 SVGAGI. This CDR3 has 10 amino acids. This receptor was taken from an adult with mismatch repair-deficient cancer. Sample: peripheral blood, taken 12 weeks after starting pembrolizumab. The chain combines TRBV6-5 with TRBJ2-1; D uncertain. The chain's CDR3 is CASSSNEQFF. Here the CDR3 DNA reads TGTGCCAGCTCTTCGAATGAGCAGTTCTTC.